This TCR beta chain was recorded in a study of T-cell memory formation after mild COVID-19 (dated by TCRdb to 2020 to 2023). Context from the whole study: TCR sequence clusters from the two donors were largely donor specific. In two donors, T-cell clones that expanded and contracted after mild COVID-19 were followed by sequencing TCRalpha and TCRbeta repertoires longitudinally. The cohort was made up of two young adult volunteers, one female and one male, who were previously healthy.

This clonotype appeared a few times. Which antigen it targets is not known. No qualities accompany the bases; no much larger clone lies one base away. What the work shows at the level of the full study, not this receptor alone: Contracting CD4+ clones were found mainly in CM and EM memory subsets, while CD8+ clones were enriched in EMRA. The second-wave clones that peaked on day 37 were not confirmed to be SARS-CoV-2 specific. The study included only a couple of mild cases, and larger cohorts that include severe cases with pre-infection samples were judged to be necessary. From day 15 to 85, contracting clones showed balanced CD4/CD8 phenotypes, whereas a second wave of clones that expanded from day 15 to 37 leaned towards CD4+. Some responding clones were found in pre-infection memory, which suggests that pre-existing cross-reactive memory T cells took part in the SARS-CoV-2 response.

Ficoll-Paque density gradient centrifugation was used to isolate PBMCs. CDR1 and CDR2 were assigned from the germline V gene as SGDLS and YYNGEE. V is clipped by 4 bases and J by 4 bases, and the sequence between their germline boundaries is 13 bases long. The CDR3 sequence holds 14 residues, the cysteine and phenylalanine included. The retained sequence is limited to the CDR3, 42 bases, with the frame set at the first base. The run used an Illumina NovaSeq 6000. cDNA libraries for TCRalpha and TCRbeta were prepared by 5'RACE using constant-segment primers, with sample barcodes and unique molecular identifiers added. RNA was extracted from every sample with Trizol reagent. Library amplification was performed in two PCR steps, and a second sample barcode and Illumina TruSeq adapters were introduced in the second step. Libraries were sequenced on an Illumina NovaSeq with 2 x 150 bp paired-end reads. Per the authors' processing: With migec v1.2.7, reads were demultiplexed and then collapsed into UMI-guided consensus sequences. Using mixcr v2.1.11, UMI consensuses were aligned to TRA and TRB V and J templates and then assembled into clonotypes. A clonotype was counted as expanded or contracted only when both edgeR and NoisET called the clonotype significant, with the noise models trained on biological replicates. For edgeR calls, a false discovery rate-adjusted p below 0.01 and a log2 fold-change threshold of 1 were applied. As an exploratory analysis of dynamics, max-normalized trajectories of the 1000 most abundant clonotypes were examined by PCA with hierarchical clustering. The CD4 or CD8 phenotype of responding clones was assigned using the separately sequenced CD4+ and CD8+ repertoires. TCRdb reran the public reads through fastp at Q25 and MiXCR, keeping productive beta chains. Identical CDR3 protein sequences are pooled into one entry, listed with their most common genes and DNA. TCRdb's processing, not the study's, gives the V and J calls here. Recorded for this sample are about 250,000 distinct CDR3 sequences; 15% of them occurred a single time. The ten top clones hold about 2% of the sample.

The receptor's source is an adult woman who had mild COVID-19 (a few samples of this study predate the infection). The sample titles of this study are shuffled in the database, so cell type and time point are left out; the donor was told from shared clones. The chain joins TRBV9 to TRBJ2-3; TRBD2 is possibly the D segment (5 matching bases). Sequencing used PBMCs or a T cell subset sorted from them (not recorded which). The CDR3 here reads CASSSVGGADTQYF. In nucleotides, the sequence is TGTGCCAGCAGCTCAGTTGGAGGCGCAGATACGCAGTATTTT.